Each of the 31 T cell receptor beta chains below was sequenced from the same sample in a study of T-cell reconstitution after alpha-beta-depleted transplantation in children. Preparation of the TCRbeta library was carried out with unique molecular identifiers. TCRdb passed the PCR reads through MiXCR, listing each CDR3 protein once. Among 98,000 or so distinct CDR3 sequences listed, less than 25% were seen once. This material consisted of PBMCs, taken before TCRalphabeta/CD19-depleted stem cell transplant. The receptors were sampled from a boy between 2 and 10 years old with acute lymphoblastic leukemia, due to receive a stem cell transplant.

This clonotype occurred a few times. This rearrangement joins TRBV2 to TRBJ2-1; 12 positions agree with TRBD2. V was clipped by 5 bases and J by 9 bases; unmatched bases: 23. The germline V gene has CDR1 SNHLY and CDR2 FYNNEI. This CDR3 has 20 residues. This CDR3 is CASSTPGATSGSIRPGEQFF. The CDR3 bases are TGTGCCAGCAGTACCCCAGGGGCGACTAGCGGGAGTATCCGTCCCGGTGAGCAGTTCTTC.

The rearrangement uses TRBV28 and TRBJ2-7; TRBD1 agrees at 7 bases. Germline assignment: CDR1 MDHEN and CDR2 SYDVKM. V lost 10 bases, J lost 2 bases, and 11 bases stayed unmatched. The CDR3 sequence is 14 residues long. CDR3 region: CATTGWDSTYEQYF. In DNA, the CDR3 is TGTGCCACCACTGGGTGGGACAGCACCTACGAGCAGTACTTC.

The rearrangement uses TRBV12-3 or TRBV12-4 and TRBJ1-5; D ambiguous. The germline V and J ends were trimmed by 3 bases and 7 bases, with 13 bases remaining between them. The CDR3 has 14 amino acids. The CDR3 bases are TGTGCCAGCAGTTTTGGAGGAACCGGGCAGCCCCAGCATTTT. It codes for CASSFGGTGQPQHF.

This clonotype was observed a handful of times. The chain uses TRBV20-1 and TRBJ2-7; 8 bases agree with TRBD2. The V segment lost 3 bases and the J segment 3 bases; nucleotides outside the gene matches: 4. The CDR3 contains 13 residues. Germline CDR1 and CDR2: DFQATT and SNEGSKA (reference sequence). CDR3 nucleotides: TGCAGTGCTAGGGGGACTAGGGTCTACGAGCAGTACTTC. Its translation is CSARGTRVYEQYF.

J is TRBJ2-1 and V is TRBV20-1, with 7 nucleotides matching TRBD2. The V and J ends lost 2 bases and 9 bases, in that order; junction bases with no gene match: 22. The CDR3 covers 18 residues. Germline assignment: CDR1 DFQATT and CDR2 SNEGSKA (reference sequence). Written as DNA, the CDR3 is TGCAGTGCTAGACCCCTTAGGGCTAGCGGAGGGGCCGTCGGTGAGCAGTTCTTC. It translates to CSARPLRASGGAVGEQFF.

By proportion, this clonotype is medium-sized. The CDR3 DNA sequence: TGTGCCAGCAGTCCCCGACAGGGCCGGGAAAAGCACACCTTC. Its translation is CASSPRQGREKHTF. The V call is TRBV27, the J call TRBJ1-2, with TRBD1 matching over 7 bases. CDR1 is MNHEY and CDR2 is SMNVEV in the germline V gene (reference sequence). V shed 5 bases, J shed 12 bases, and the junction held 15 bases outside the gene matches. The CDR3 contains 14 residues.

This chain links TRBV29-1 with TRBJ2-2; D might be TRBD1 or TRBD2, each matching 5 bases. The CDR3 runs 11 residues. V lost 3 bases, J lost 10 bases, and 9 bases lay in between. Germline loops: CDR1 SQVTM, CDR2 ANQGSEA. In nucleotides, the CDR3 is TGCAGCGTTGAGATGGGGGTGGAGCTGTTTTTT. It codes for CSVEMGVELFF.

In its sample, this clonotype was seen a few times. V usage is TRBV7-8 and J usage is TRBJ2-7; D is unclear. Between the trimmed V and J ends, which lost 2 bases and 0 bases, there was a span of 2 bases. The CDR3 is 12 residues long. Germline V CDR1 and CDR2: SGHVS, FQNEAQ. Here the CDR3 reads CASSLTSYEQYF. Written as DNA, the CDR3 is TGTGCCAGCAGCTTAACCTCCTACGAGCAGTACTTC.

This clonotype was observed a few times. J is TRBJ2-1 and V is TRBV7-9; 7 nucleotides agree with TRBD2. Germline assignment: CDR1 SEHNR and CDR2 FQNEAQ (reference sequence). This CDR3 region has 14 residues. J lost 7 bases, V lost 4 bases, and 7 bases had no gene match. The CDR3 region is CASSSQTSWNEQFF. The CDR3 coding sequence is TGTGCCAGCAGCTCACAGACTAGCTGGAATGAGCAGTTCTTC.

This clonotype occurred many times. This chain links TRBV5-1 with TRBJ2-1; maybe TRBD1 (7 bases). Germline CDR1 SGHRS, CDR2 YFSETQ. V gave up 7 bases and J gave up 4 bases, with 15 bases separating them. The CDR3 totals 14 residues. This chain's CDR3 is CASRQGGGYNEQFF. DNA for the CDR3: TGCGCCAGCCGCCAGGGGGGCGGGTACAATGAGCAGTTCTTC.

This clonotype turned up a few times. The CDR3 DNA follows: TGCAGTGCTCCGTATAAAGGTGTGGCTGGCTACACCTTC. Its protein is CSAPYKGVAGYTF. The rearrangement links TRBV20-1 to TRBJ1-2; D ambiguous. CDR1 DFQATT and CDR2 SNEGSKA come from the germline V gene (reference sequence). The germline V and J ends were trimmed by 5 bases and 7 bases, with 17 bases remaining between them. CDR3 length: 13 residues.

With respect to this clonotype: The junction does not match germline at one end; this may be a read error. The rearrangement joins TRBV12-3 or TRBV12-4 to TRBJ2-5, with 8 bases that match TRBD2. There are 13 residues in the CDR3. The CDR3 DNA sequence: TGTGCCAGCAGCCTGCCGACGACTAGCGCCTTTTTCTTC. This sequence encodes CASSLPTTSAFFF.

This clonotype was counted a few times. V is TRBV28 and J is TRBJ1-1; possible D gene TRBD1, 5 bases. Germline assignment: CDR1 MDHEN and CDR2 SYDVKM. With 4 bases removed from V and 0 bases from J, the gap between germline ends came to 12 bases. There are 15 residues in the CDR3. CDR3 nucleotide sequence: TGTGCCAGCAGTTCCCTAACAGGAATGAACACTGAAGCTTTCTTT. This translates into CASSSLTGMNTEAFF.

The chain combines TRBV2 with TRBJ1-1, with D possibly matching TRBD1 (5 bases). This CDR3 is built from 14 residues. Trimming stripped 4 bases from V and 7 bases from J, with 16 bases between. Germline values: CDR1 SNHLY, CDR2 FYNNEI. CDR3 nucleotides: TGTGCCAGCAGTGGCCCAGGGAAGAAGGGTGAAGCTTTCTTT. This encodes CASSGPGKKGEAFF. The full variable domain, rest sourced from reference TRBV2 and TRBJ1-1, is EPEVTQTPSHQVTQMGQEVILRCVPISNHLYFYWYRQILGQKVEFLVSFYNNEISEKSEIFDDQFSVERPDGSNFTLKIRSTKLEDSAMYFCASSGPGKKGEAFFGQGTRLTVV.

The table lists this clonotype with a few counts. CDR3 bases: TGTGCCAGCAGCCGGGCGGGAGAGGATACGCAGTATTTT. Its protein is CASSRAGEDTQYF. The V and J genes are TRBV3-1 and TRBJ2-3; 7 bases are shared with TRBD2. Losses at the gene ends were 4 bases for V and 6 bases for J; bases not matched to a gene: 4. Germline V gives CDR1 LGHDT, CDR2 YNNKEL (reference sequence). The CDR3 is made up of 13 amino acids.

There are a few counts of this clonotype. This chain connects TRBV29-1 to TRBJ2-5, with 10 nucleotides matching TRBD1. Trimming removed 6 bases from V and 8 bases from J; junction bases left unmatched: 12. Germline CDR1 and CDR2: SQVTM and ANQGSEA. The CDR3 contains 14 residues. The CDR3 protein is CSVDGQGDGKTQYF. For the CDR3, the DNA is TGCAGCGTCGATGGACAGGGGGATGGGAAAACCCAGTACTTC.

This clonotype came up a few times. The CDR3 here is CSARDAGYPQETQYF. The CDR3 nucleotides read TGCAGTGCTAGAGATGCGGGATACCCCCAAGAGACCCAGTACTTC. The chain employs TRBV20-1 and TRBJ2-5, with D tentatively TRBD2 (6 bases). V shed 0 bases and J shed 1 base, with 12 bases lying between them. Germline lookup yields CDR1 DFQATT and CDR2 SNEGSKA (reference sequence). The CDR3 spans 15 residues.

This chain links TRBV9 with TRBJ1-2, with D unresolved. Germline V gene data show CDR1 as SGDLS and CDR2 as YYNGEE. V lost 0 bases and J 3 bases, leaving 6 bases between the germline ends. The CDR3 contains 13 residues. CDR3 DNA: TGTGCCAGCAGCGTAGGACCGGACTATGGCTACACCTTC. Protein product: CASSVGPDYGYTF.

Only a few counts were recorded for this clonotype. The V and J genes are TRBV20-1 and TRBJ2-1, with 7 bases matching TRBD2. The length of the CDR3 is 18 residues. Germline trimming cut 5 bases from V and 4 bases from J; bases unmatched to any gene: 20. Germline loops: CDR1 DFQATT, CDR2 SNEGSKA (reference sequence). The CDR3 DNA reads TGCAGTGCTCGTCACCGCTCTAGCGGAGGTTTCCTTTACAATGAGCAGTTCTTC. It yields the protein CSARHRSSGGFLYNEQFF.

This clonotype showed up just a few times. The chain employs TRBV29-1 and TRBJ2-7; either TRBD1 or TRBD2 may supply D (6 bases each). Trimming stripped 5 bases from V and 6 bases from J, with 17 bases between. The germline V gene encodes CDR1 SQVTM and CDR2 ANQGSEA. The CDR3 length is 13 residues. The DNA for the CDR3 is TGCAGCGTTTCTGAAGGGGGGTTTAGCGAGCAGTACTTC. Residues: CSVSEGGFSEQYF.

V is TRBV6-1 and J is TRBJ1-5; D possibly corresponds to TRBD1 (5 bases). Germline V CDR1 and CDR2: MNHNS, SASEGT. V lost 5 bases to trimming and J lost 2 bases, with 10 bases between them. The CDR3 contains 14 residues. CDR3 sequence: CASSQGSGNQPQHF. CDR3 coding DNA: TGTGCCAGCAGTCAGGGCTCAGGCAATCAGCCCCAGCATTTT.

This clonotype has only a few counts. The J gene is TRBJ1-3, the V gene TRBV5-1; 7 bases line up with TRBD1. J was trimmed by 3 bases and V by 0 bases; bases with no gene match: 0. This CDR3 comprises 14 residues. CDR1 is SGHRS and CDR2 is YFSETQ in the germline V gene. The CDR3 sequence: CASSLDRGGNTIYF. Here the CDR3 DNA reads TGCGCCAGCAGCTTGGACAGGGGTGGAAACACCATATATTTT.

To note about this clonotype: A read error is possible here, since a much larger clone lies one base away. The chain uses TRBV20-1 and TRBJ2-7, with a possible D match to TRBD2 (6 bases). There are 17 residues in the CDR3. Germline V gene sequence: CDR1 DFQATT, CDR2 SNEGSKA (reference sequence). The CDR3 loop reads CSASGEYTGTPAYERYF. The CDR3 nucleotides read TGCAGTGCTAGCGGCGAATATACCGGGACTCCTGCCTACGAGCGGTACTTC.

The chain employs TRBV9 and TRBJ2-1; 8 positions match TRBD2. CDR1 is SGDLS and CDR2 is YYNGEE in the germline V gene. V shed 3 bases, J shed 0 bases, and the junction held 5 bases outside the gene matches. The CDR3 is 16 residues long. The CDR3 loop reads CASSARGGSSYNEQFF. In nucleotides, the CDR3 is TGTGCCAGCAGCGCCCGCGGGGGGAGCTCCTACAATGAGCAGTTCTTC. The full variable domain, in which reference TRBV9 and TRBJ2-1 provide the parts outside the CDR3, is DSGVTQTPKHLITATGQRVTLRCSPRSGDLSVYWYQQSLDQGLQFLIQYYNGEERAKGNILERFSAQQFPDLHSELNLSSLELGDSALYFCASSARGGSSYNEQFFGPGTRLTVL.

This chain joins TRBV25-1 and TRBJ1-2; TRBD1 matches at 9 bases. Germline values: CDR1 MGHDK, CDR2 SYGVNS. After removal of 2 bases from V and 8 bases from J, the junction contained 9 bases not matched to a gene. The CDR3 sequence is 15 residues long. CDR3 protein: CASSEGNRGLGGYTF. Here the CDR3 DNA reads TGTGCCAGCAGTGAAGGGAACAGGGGGCTCGGGGGCTACACCTTC.

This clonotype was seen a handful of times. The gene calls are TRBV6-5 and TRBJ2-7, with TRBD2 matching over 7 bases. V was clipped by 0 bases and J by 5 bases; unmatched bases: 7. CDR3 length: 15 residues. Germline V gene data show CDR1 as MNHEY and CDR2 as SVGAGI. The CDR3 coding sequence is TGTGCCAGCAGTTACTCGGGAGGGCCCGCCCACGAGCAGTACTTC. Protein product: CASSYSGGPAHEQYF.

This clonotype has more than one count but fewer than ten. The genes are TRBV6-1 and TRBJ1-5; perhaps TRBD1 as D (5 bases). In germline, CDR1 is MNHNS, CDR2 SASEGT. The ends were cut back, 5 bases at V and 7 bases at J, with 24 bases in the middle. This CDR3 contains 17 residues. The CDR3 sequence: CASSPSRGVRGGQPQHF. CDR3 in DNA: TGTGCCAGCAGTCCTAGTCGGGGGGTCCGCGGGGGGCAGCCCCAGCATTTT.

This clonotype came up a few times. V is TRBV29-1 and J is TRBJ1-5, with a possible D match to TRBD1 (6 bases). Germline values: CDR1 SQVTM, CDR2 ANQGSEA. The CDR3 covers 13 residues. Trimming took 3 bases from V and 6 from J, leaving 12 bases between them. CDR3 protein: CSVDTGKGQPQHF. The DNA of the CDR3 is TGCAGCGTTGACACAGGGAAGGGTCAGCCCCAGCATTTT.

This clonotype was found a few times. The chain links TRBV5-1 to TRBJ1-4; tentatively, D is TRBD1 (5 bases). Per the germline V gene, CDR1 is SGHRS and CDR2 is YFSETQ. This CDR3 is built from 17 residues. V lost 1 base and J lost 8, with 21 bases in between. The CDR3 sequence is CASSLRGVLTYGEKLFF. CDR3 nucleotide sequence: TGCGCCAGCAGCTTGAGAGGGGTCCTCACCTATGGGGAAAAACTGTTTTTT.

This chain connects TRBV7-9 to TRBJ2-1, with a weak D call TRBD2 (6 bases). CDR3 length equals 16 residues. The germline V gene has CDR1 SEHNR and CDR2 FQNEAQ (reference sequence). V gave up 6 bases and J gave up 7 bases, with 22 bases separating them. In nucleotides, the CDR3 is TGTGCCAGCAGACTTAGCGGAGGGGCCATGTCGAATGAGCAGTTCTTC. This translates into CASRLSGGAMSNEQFF.

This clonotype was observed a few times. CDR3 sequence (DNA): TGTGCCAGCAGCCCGTACAAGTTAACTAGCACAGATACGCAGTATTTT. Translation: CASSPYKLTSTDTQYF. This chain connects TRBV7-9 to TRBJ2-3, with D hard to call. CDR3 length: 16 amino acids. The V gene's germline CDR1 is SEHNR and CDR2 FQNEAQ (reference sequence). V gave up 5 bases and J gave up 0 bases, with 15 bases separating them.